The sequence of this TCR beta chain was determined in a study of CD8+CD57+ T cells in acquired aplastic anemia. For the study at large: Quantities of DNA derived from sorted CD4+ and CD8+ cells averaged 3.2 ug. Study findings and constraints: Patients and controls turned out to have approximately 29 CD8+ CDR3 sequences in common. Controls and patients did not differ significantly in CD8+ Simpson's diversity.

All patients picked for sequencing had shown, by flow cytometry, an expansion of CD8+CD57+ cells. With no exception, the patients had severe acquired aplastic anemia. The template for TCR beta VDJ and CDR3 sequence profiling was genomic DNA. In TCRdb, the reads were re-called with MiXCR into one record per CDR3 protein. The sample holds a few hundred thousand distinct CDR3 sequences, 25% to 40% seen once. The CDR3 runs 17 residues. V dropped 0 bases and J dropped 4; count of bases not matched to a gene: 6. Germline assignment: CDR1 SGHRS and CDR2 YFSETQ. Remarks on this clonotype: What it recognizes is unknown.

This receptor was identified in a human donor with aplastic anemia. The chain is built from TRBV5-1 and TRBJ2-3; 12 nucleotides line up with TRBD2. Sequenced sample: sorted CD4+, CD8+, or CD8+CD57+ T cells (not recorded which) from PBMCs. The CDR3 nucleotides are TGCGCCAGCAGCTTGGTGACTAGCGGGAGTCTGTCAGATACGCAGTATTTT. It codes for CASSLVTSGSLSDTQYF. Full variable domain (rest looked up from reference TRBV5-1 and TRBJ2-3): KAGVTQTPRYLIKTRGQQVTLSCSPISGHRSVSWYQQTPGQGLQFLFEYFSETQRNKGNFPGRFSGRQFSNSRSEMNVSTLELGDSALYLCASSLVTSGSLSDTQYFGPGTRLTVL.